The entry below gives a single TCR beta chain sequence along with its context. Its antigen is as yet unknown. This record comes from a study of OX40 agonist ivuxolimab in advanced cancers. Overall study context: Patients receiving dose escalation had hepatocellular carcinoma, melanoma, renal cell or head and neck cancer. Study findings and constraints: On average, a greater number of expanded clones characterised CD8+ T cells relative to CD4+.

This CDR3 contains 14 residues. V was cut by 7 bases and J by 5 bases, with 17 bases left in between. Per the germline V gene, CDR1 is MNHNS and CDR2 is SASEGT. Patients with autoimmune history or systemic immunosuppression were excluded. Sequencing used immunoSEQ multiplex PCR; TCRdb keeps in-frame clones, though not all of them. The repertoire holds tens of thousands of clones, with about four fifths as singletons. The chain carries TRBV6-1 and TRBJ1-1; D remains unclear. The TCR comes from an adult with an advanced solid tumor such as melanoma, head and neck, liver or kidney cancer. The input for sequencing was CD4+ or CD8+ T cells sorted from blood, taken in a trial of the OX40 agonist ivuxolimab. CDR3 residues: CASISLGSGTEAFF. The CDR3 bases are TGTGCCAGCATATCTTTGGGGTCGGGTACTGAAGCTTTCTTT.